These T cell receptor beta chains were read from a single sample in a study of regulatory T cells in long-lasting Graves disease. TCRdb re-derived calls from the multiplex PCR reads in MiXCR, one entry per CDR3 protein. This table holds more than 350,000 distinct CDR3 sequences, 20% to 25% found once. The material sequenced was peripheral blood mononuclear cells (PBMCs), taken when the disease was refractory, from a patient treated with antithyroid drugs. The receptor set was obtained from a female donor with Graves disease. Each CDR3 is given with its conserved first and last residue. The D gene is left open where the match is weak. The size entry is marked missing in some rows and otherwise reads once, few, many or a size class.

V gene	CDR3 length	D gene	J gene	clone size	CDR3 DNA	CDR3 protein
TRBV20-1	14	TRBD1	TRBJ1-1	many	TGCAGTGCTCGACCCGGGACAGGGGGCACTGAAGCTTTCTTT	CSARPGTGGTEAFF
TRBV11-2	13	-	TRBJ2-7	large	TGTGCCAGCAGCTTAGGGTCCCTCTACGAGCAGTACTTC	CASSLGSLYEQYF
TRBV29-1	15	TRBD2	TRBJ2-7	-	TGCAGCGTCGCCAAGACTAGCGGGAGTTTCTACGAGCAGTACTTC	CSVAKTSGSFYEQYF
TRBV4-1	16	TRBD1	TRBJ2-7	-	TGCGCCAGCAGCCAACAAGGACAGGCGATGTCCTACGAGCAGTACTTC	CASSQQGQAMSYEQYF
TRBV11-1	15	-	TRBJ2-7	many	TGTGCCAGCAGCTTAGCCGCTATTGGCGGTTACGAGCAGTACTTC	CASSLAAIGGYEQYF
TRBV2	14	-	TRBJ2-1	-	TGTGCCAGCTCCGGATCTTACAAGGCCAATGAGCAGTTCTTC	CASSGSYKANEQFF
TRBV5-4	16	TRBD2	TRBJ2-2	-	TGTGCCAGCAGCTGGACTAGCGGGAGGAACACCGGGGAGCTGTTTTTT	CASSWTSGRNTGELFF
TRBV6-1	16	TRBD2	TRBJ2-7	many	TGTGCCAGCAGCCATGGGACTAGCGGAACTTCCTACGAGCAGTACTTC	CASSHGTSGTSYEQYF
TRBV27	13	-	TRBJ1-6	many	TGTGCCAGCAGTTTCGGGGGATATTCACCCCTCCACTTT	CASSFGGYSPLHF
TRBV5-1	17	TRBD1	TRBJ1-2	few	TGCGCCAGCAGCTTGGCGGGACAGGGAGTTCTTAACTATGGCTACACCTTC	CASSLAGQGVLNYGYTF
TRBV7-6	15	-	TRBJ2-7	few	TGTGCCAGCAGCTCCCGGGAAGGGGGATCCCACGAGCAGTACTTC	CASSSREGGSHEQYF
TRBV20-1	13	TRBD2	TRBJ2-7	few	TGCAGTGCTAGAGGGCTAGCGGAGTACGAGCAGTACTTC	CSARGLAEYEQYF
TRBV6-1	13	TRBD2	TRBJ2-1	-	TGTGCCAGCAGACGATCGGGAGGCGATGAGCAGTTCTTC	CASRRSGGDEQFF
TRBV28	15	-	TRBJ1-5	many	TGTGCCAGCAGTTCCCCTGGGACCGCTAATCAGCCCCAGCATTTT	CASSSPGTANQPQHF
TRBV4-1	14	TRBD2	TRBJ2-7	once	TGCGCCAGCAGCCAAGTCGGGACTAGCTACGAGCAGTACTTC	CASSQVGTSYEQYF
TRBV11-2	14	TRBD1	TRBJ2-1	many	TGTGCCAGCAGCCCCGCCACAGGGGGTAATGAGCAGTTCTTC	CASSPATGGNEQFF
TRBV12-3/TRBV12-4	14	-	TRBJ2-5	many	TGTGCCAGCAGGGGGGCAGGGTCCCCAGAGACCCAGTACTTC	CASRGAGSPETQYF
TRBV6-5	15	-	TRBJ2-1	few	TGTGCCAGCAGTTACGGAGCGGGCACGTACAATGAGCAGTTCTTC	CASSYGAGTYNEQFF
TRBV20-1	13	-	TRBJ1-1	-	TGCAGTGCCCAGCCTATTGAGAACACTGAAGCTTTCTTT	CSAQPIENTEAFF
TRBV28	14	-	TRBJ1-1	many	TGTGCCAGCAGTCCAAGTGGGGGATGGATAGAAGCTTTCTTT	CASSPSGGWIEAFF
TRBV24-1	14	TRBD2	TRBJ2-3	-	TGTGCCACCAGTGGGCCCAGCGGGAGTGATACGCAGTATTTT	CATSGPSGSDTQYF
TRBV27	14	TRBD1	TRBJ1-6	many	TGTGCCAGCAGTGGGACAGGGGCTGCTTCACCCCTCCACTTT	CASSGTGAASPLHF
TRBV28	15	-	TRBJ2-7	many	TGTGCCAGCAGTTTAGGGGCAGCCAAAGCCTACGAGCAGTACTTC	CASSLGAAKAYEQYF
TRBV5-1	15	-	TRBJ1-1	-	TGCGCCAGCAGCTTGGGGGGCGCCCCGAACACTGAAGCTTTCTTT	CASSLGGAPNTEAFF
TRBV7-9	13	-	TRBJ1-6	few	TGTGCCAGCAGCTCCGCGGGTTCTTCACCCCTCCACTTT	CASSSAGSSPLHF
TRBV9	15	TRBD2	TRBJ2-1	-	TGTGCCAGCAGCGTAGCCAATCTAGCGGGAGATGAGCAGTTCTTC	CASSVANLAGDEQFF
TRBV4-1	15	-	TRBJ1-2	few	TGCGCCAGCAGCCCGGAATCGGGGACACCCTATGGCTACACCTTC	CASSPESGTPYGYTF
TRBV9	15	TRBD2	TRBJ2-2	-	TGTGCCAGCGAGGACGGGAGGGCCCTCACCGGGGAGCTGTTTTTT	CASEDGRALTGELFF
TRBV30	13	-	TRBJ1-1	-	TGTGCCTGGAGTATGGCTGGGAATACTGAAGCTTTCTTT	CAWSMAGNTEAFF
TRBV2	14	-	TRBJ2-3	-	TGTGCCAGCAGTTCTGAAGGGAGCACAGATACGCAGTATTTT	CASSSEGSTDTQYF
TRBV2	15	-	TRBJ2-7	-	TGTGCCAGCAGTCATAGAGGGGACGGGCCCTACGAGCAGTACTTC	CASSHRGDGPYEQYF
TRBV6-1	14	-	TRBJ1-5	many	TGTGCCAGCAGTGAGTCTCCCGGCGACCAGCCCCAGCATTTT	CASSESPGDQPQHF
TRBV7-9	14	-	TRBJ1-3	few	TGTGCCAGCAGAGGTAACAGGGCTGGAAACACCATATATTTT	CASRGNRAGNTIYF
TRBV4-1	13	-	TRBJ2-5	-	TGCGCCAGCAGCCAAGTATCCGAAGAGACCCAGCACTTC	CASSQVSEETQHF
TRBV4-1	15	-	TRBJ1-6	-	TGCGCCAGCAGCCAAGATAGGGGGGGAAATTCACCCCTCCACTTT	CASSQDRGGNSPLHF
TRBV15	17	-	TRBJ1-5	many	TGTGCCACCAGCAGAGATCAATTGGCAATGACAGATCAGCCCCAGCATTTT	CATSRDQLAMTDQPQHF
TRBV6-4	10	-	TRBJ1-1	few	TGTGCCAGCACCCCCGGGGGGGCTTTCTTT	CASTPGGAFF
TRBV2	13	-	TRBJ1-5	-	TGTGCCAGCGGCGGGGGGGTTAGTCAGCCCCAGCATTTT	CASGGGVSQPQHF
TRBV6-2/TRBV6-3	15	TRBD1	TRBJ2-5	many	TGTGCCAGCAGTTACGGGGACAGGGTGAAAGAGACCCAGTACTTC	CASSYGDRVKETQYF
TRBV13	14	-	TRBJ2-1	few	TGTGCCAGCAGCTTAGTGCAGGATTACAATGAGCAGTTCTTC	CASSLVQDYNEQFF
TRBV3-1	12	-	TRBJ1-1	many	TGTGCCAGCAGCCAAGGGGGAAATGAAGCTTTCTTT	CASSQGGNEAFF
TRBV5-1	14	-	TRBJ1-5	many	TGCGCCAGCAGCATGGGGACGGGCAATCAGCCCCAGCATTTT	CASSMGTGNQPQHF
TRBV2	14	-	TRBJ1-4	many	TGTGCCAGCAGGGGGAGTAACAGTAAGGAAAAACTGTTTTTT	CASRGSNSKEKLFF
TRBV19	17	-	TRBJ1-1	-	TGTGCCAGTAGTATTCGCGACAGGACCCAGAAAAACACTGAAGCTTTCTTT	CASSIRDRTQKNTEAFF
TRBV28	15	-	TRBJ1-4	many	TGTGCCAGCAGTTTAAACGGACGGTTAAATGAAAAACTGTTTTTT	CASSLNGRLNEKLFF
TRBV6-5	19	TRBD2	TRBJ2-5	many	TGTGCCAGCAGTTACTCGATCATGACTAGCGGGAGTACAGCAGAGACCCAGTACTTC	CASSYSIMTSGSTAETQYF
TRBV2	14	-	TRBJ2-5	many	TGTGCCAGCAGTGTCGAGAACTTTAAAGAGACCCAGTACTTC	CASSVENFKETQYF
TRBV6-2/TRBV6-3	13	-	TRBJ2-5	few	TGTGCCAGCAGTGTTGAGGGGGTGGAGACCCAGTACTTC	CASSVEGVETQYF
TRBV11-1	14	-	TRBJ2-1	-	TGTGCCAGCAGCTTACAAGCATCCACGAATGAGCAGTTCTTC	CASSLQASTNEQFF
TRBV6-2/TRBV6-3	15	TRBD2	TRBJ2-1	-	TGTGCCAGCAGTTACGGACTAGCGGGGAACAATGAGCAGTTCTTC	CASSYGLAGNNEQFF
TRBV6-2/TRBV6-3	13	TRBD1	TRBJ1-1	-	TGTGCCAGCAGTTACCTTACAGGGGGTGAAGCTTTCTTT	CASSYLTGGEAFF
TRBV28	12	-	TRBJ2-7	-	TGTGCCACCGGTCGGGCGGGTTACGAGCAGTACTTC	CATGRAGYEQYF
TRBV28	16	TRBD2	TRBJ2-3	-	TGTGCCAGCGGAACTAGCGGGAGTGGAGCCCCAGATACGCAGTATTTT	CASGTSGSGAPDTQYF
TRBV6-4	15	-	TRBJ2-3	-	TGTGCCAGCAGTGTGGGACCGCTAGCTGCGGATACGCAGTATTTT	CASSVGPLAADTQYF
TRBV2	15	TRBD1	TRBJ2-5	few	TGTGCCAGCAGTGCTGACAGGGGGCAGCGAGAGACCCAGTACTTC	CASSADRGQRETQYF
TRBV3-1	14	TRBD2	TRBJ2-1	-	TGTGCCAGCAGCCGCACCGGGACTAGCGAAGAGCAGTTCTTC	CASSRTGTSEEQFF
TRBV2	14	-	TRBJ2-3	few	TGTGCCATCCATGGGGGGCCCTCTATGGATACGCAGTATTTT	CAIHGGPSMDTQYF